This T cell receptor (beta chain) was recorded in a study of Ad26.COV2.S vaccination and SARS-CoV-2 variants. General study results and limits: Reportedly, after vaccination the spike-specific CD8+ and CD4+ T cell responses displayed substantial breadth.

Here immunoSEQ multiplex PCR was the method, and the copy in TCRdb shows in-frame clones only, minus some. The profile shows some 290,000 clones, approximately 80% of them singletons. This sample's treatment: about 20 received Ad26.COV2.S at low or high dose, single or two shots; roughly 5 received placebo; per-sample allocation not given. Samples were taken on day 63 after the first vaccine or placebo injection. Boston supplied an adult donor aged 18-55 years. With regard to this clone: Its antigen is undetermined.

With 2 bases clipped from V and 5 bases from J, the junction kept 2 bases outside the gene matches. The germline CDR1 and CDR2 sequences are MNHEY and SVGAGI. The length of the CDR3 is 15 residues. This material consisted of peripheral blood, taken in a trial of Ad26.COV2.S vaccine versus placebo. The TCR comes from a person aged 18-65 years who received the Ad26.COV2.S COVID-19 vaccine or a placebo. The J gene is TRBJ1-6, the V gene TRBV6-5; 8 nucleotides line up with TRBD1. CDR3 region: CASSYVGQDNSPLHF. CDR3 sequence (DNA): TGTGCCAGCAGTTACGTGGGACAGGATAATTCACCCCTCCACTTT.